This T cell receptor beta chain was sequenced in a study of blood T cell repertoires in COVID-19. In the study overall: Collection of acute and convalescent COVID-19 samples took place in the United States, Italy and Spain. Nucleic acid was either cDNA or gDNA, and it came from T cells, B-cell-depleted T cells, or PBMCs.

The CDR3 consists of 15 residues. Per the germline V gene, CDR1 is MDHEN and CDR2 is SYDVKM. The trim removed 4 bases at V and 6 bases at J, leaving 6 bases unmatched. In the original workflow: By means of reference gene primer amplification, nucleated cell counts were estimated. Assay: immunoSEQ multiplex PCR; the TCRdb copy retains only in-frame clones and omits some. V, J and clone size derive from that table, while D and trimming were established from the DNA sequence. The repertoire holds under 250,000 clones, with approximately 85% as singletons. Seattle's cohort entered during active infection and was followed longitudinally.

Sequenced input: peripheral blood. This chain uses TRBV28 with TRBJ1-5; 10 bases are a match to TRBD1. The sequence was obtained from a woman aged 65 to 85 with COVID-19, enrolled during active disease. The CDR3 DNA sequence: TGTGCCAGCAGTTCCCGGGACAGGGGCCTTCAGCCCCAGCATTTT. This translates into CASSSRDRGLQPQHF.